These 22 T cell receptor beta chains were sequenced from one sample in a study of cytomegalovirus exposure and HLA in healthy donors. Primers for the PCR totalled 60 Vbeta and 13 Jbeta. Some clones are missing from TCRdb's copy, which holds only in-frame ones; the method was immunoSEQ multiplex PCR. This sample contains around 50,000 clones. The specimen was PBMCs. These receptors came from a woman in her fifties or sixties in good health and CMV-seropositive.

The V call is TRBV7-9, the J call TRBJ2-7, with TRBD1 identical over 7 bases. This CDR3 region has 14 residues. The trim removed 1 base at V and 4 bases at J, leaving 4 bases unmatched. CDR1 is SEHNR, CDR2 FQNEAQ, per germline (reference sequence). Here the CDR3 reads CASSLEGAGYEQYF. Here the CDR3 DNA reads TGTGCCAGCAGCTTAGAGGGGGCCGGGTACGAGCAGTACTTC.

The gene calls are TRBV6-6 and TRBJ2-3; D is perhaps TRBD2 (6 bases). V was shortened by 6 bases and J by 8 bases, with 18 bases between the two germline ends. The germline V gene has CDR1 MNHNY and CDR2 SVGAGI (reference sequence). The CDR3 totals 14 residues. For the CDR3, the DNA is TGTGCCAGCAGACCCTGGGCGGGGTTAGGTACGCAGTATTTT. This gives the protein CASRPWAGLGTQYF.

The V and J genes are TRBV7-2 and TRBJ2-6; 9 nucleotides align to TRBD1. The V gene's germline CDR1 is SGHTA and CDR2 FQGNSA. This CDR3 region has 16 residues. V gave up 5 bases and J gave up 0 bases; unmatched junction bases: 2. CDR3 sequence: CASSLGQGSGANVLTF. The CDR3, as DNA: TGTGCCAGCAGCCTGGGACAGGGCTCTGGGGCCAACGTCCTGACTTTC.

The rearrangement joins TRBV19 to TRBJ1-5; 9 bases match TRBD1. This CDR3 region has 15 residues. Looked up from germline, CDR1 is LNHDA and CDR2 is SQIVND (reference sequence). The V and J ends lost 6 bases and 3 bases, in that order; junction bases with no gene match: 6. Here the CDR3 reads CASRTGTGTNQPQHF. The CDR3, as DNA: TGTGCCAGTAGGACCGGGACAGGGACCAATCAGCCCCAGCATTTT.

This chain links TRBV30 with TRBJ2-7; 11 positions agree with TRBD1. After removal of 4 bases from V and 2 bases from J, the junction contained 4 bases not matched to a gene. The CDR3 length is 14 residues. Germline lookup yields CDR1 GTSNPN and CDR2 SVGIG (reference sequence). The CDR3 coding sequence is TGTGCCTGGACCGGGGACAGGGGGGCCTACGAGCAGTACTTC. This translates into CAWTGDRGAYEQYF.

The chain uses TRBV7-2 and TRBJ1-1; TRBD1 matches 7 bases. Germline values: CDR1 SGHTA, CDR2 FQGNSA. The CDR3 runs to 14 residues. The ends lost 6 bases at V and 5 bases at J; junction bases unmatched: 9. CDR3 bases: TGTGCCAGCAGTTCAGGGGGGAGTTGGACTGAAGCTTTCTTT. Encoded protein: CASSSGGSWTEAFF.

The V gene is TRBV4-3, the J gene TRBJ1-1; D uncertain. The germline gives CDR1 LGHNA, CDR2 YSLEER. The CDR3 extends over 13 amino acids. The V end lost 1 base, the J end lost 4 bases, and 7 bases lay between the germline ends. The CDR3 sequence: CASSQGASTEAFF. CDR3 sequence (DNA): TGCGCCAGCAGCCAAGGAGCGTCCACTGAAGCTTTCTTT.

The CDR3 DNA reads as TGTGCCAGCACTTTGACAGGGGTCGGCTCCTACGAGCAGTACTTC. It codes for CASTLTGVGSYEQYF. The chain joins TRBV27 to TRBJ2-7; 8 bases align to TRBD1. V dropped 7 bases and J dropped 0; count of bases not matched to a gene: 8. Germline lookup yields CDR1 MNHEY and CDR2 SMNVEV (reference sequence). The CDR3 has 15 amino acids.

The chain joins TRBV7-7 to TRBJ1-4, with TRBD1 identical over 7 bases. With V trimmed by 5 bases and J by 3 bases, 6 bases remained unmatched. The germline CDR1 and CDR2 sequences are SSHAT and FNYEAQ (reference sequence). CDR3 length: 15 residues. The CDR3 spells CASSPRQGPNEKLFF. CDR3 in DNA: TGTGCCAGCAGCCCCCGACAGGGACCTAATGAAAAACTGTTTTTT.

The CDR3 DNA sequence: TGTGCCAGCAGCTTGGGGACAGTTTCCTACGAGCAGTACTTC. Its translation: CASSLGTVSYEQYF. V is TRBV7-2 and J is TRBJ2-7, with 7 nucleotides matching TRBD1. V was pared by 3 bases and J by 1 base, with 3 bases of the junction left unmatched. CDR3 length equals 14 residues. Germline CDR1 and CDR2: SGHTA and FQGNSA. The full variable domain, completed using reference TRBV7-2 and TRBJ2-7, is GAGVSQSPSNKVTEKGKDVELRCDPISGHTALYWYRQSLGQGLEFLIYFQGNSAPDKSGLPSDRFSAERTGGSVSTLTIQRTQQEDSAVYLCASSLGTVSYEQYFGPGTRLTVT.

The chain carries TRBV7-8 and TRBJ2-3, with 7 bases fitting TRBD2. Losses at the gene ends were 7 bases for V and 7 bases for J; bases not matched to a gene: 11. Germline V CDR1 and CDR2: SGHVS, FQNEAQ. The CDR3 covers 14 residues. As DNA, the CDR3 is TGTGCCAGCACTTTTCTAGCGGACTCTTATACGCAGTATTTT. Translated: CASTFLADSYTQYF. The full variable domain, rest sourced from reference TRBV7-8 and TRBJ2-3, is GAGVSQSPRYKVAKRGQDVALRCDPISGHVSLFWYQQALGQGPEFLTYFQNEAQLDKSGLPSDRFFAERPEGSVSTLKIQRTQQEDSAVYLCASTFLADSYTQYFGPGTRLTVL.

The V call is TRBV6-1, the J call TRBJ2-2, with D possibly matching TRBD1 (6 bases). Per germline, CDR1 MNHNS and CDR2 SASEGT. The CDR3 extends over 14 amino acids. Trimming left V 6 bases short and J 3 bases short, with 11 bases between. The CDR3 loop is CASSKQGYTGELFF. CDR3 in DNA: TGTGCCAGCAGCAAACAGGGATACACCGGGGAGCTGTTTTTT.

This chain connects TRBV6-1 to TRBJ1-2, with 11 positions matching TRBD1. The CDR3 covers 17 residues. Germline V CDR1 and CDR2: MNHNS, SASEGT. The V gene end was trimmed by 4 bases and the J gene end by 4 bases; junction bases not matched to a gene: 11. Here the CDR3 reads CASSAPDRGLDSYGYTF. Written as DNA, the CDR3 is TGTGCCAGCAGTGCTCCGGACAGGGGGCTGGATTCCTATGGCTACACCTTC.

V gene TRBV4-3 combines with J gene TRBJ2-7; 7 nucleotides line up with TRBD1. Germline CDR1 is LGHNA and CDR2 is YSLEER. The CDR3 has 15 amino acids. With V trimmed by 4 bases and J by 0 bases, 6 bases remained unmatched. The CDR3 spells CASSLDRESSYEQYF. CDR3 bases: TGCGCCAGCAGCCTTGACAGGGAGAGCTCCTACGAGCAGTACTTC.

The V call is TRBV6-5, the J call TRBJ1-5; the match to TRBD1 covers 9 bases. Trimming at V came to 6 bases and at J to 6 bases, leaving 9 bases not matched to a gene. This CDR3 spans 15 amino acids. In germline, CDR1 is MNHEY, CDR2 SVGAGI. Here the CDR3 DNA reads TGTGCCAGCAGGGGACAGGGAGCCCCTAGTCAGCCCCAGCATTTT. As protein: CASRGQGAPSQPQHF.

The rearrangement uses TRBV15 and TRBJ1-1; 10 bases are a match to TRBD1. Trimming at V came to 5 bases and at J to 3 bases, leaving 6 bases not matched to a gene. From germline, CDR1 is LNHNV and CDR2 YYDKDF (reference sequence). The CDR3 runs to 15 residues. The CDR3 spells CATSGGQGSDTEAFF. The CDR3 DNA reads as TGTGCCACCAGCGGGGGACAGGGGAGCGACACTGAAGCTTTCTTT.

The genes are TRBV9 and TRBJ2-1, with TRBD2 matching over 9 bases. The CDR3 covers 15 residues. Germline V lookup: CDR1 SGDLS, CDR2 YYNGEE. J gave up 4 bases and V 0 bases, and 2 bases lay outside the gene matches. The CDR3 sequence: CASSVVAGEYNEQFF. The CDR3 DNA reads as TGTGCCAGCAGCGTAGTAGCGGGAGAATACAATGAGCAGTTCTTC. Complete variable domain (other parts from reference TRBV9 and TRBJ2-1): DSGVTQTPKHLITATGQRVTLRCSPRSGDLSVYWYQQSLDQGLQFLIQYYNGEERAKGNILERFSAQQFPDLHSELNLSSLELGDSALYFCASSVVAGEYNEQFFGPGTRLTVL.

The V and J genes are TRBV5-4 and TRBJ2-5, with TRBD2 as a possible D gene (6 bases). Germline V gives CDR1 SGHNT, CDR2 YYREEE (reference sequence). The CDR3 sequence is 13 residues long. Trimming shortened V by 4 bases and J by 2 bases, and 9 bases separated the two germline ends. CDR3 nucleotides: TGTGCCAGCAGCCGGGAGTTTCAAGAGACCCAGTACTTC. Encoded protein: CASSREFQETQYF. The variable domain in full, completed from reference TRBV5-4 and TRBJ2-5, reads ETGVTQSPTHLIKTRGQQVTLRCSSQSGHNTVSWYQQALGQGPQFIFQYYREEENGRGNFPPRFSGLQFPNYSSELNVNALELDDSALYLCASSREFQETQYFGPGTRLLVL.

The V call is TRBV7-8, the J call TRBJ2-7; the match to TRBD1 covers 7 bases. The CDR3 runs to 16 residues. Germline loops: CDR1 SGHVS, CDR2 FQNEAQ. Trimming removed 1 base from V and 5 bases from J; junction bases left unmatched: 11. The DNA for the CDR3 is TGTGCCAGCAGCTTAGATGGCTTCAGGGGGATCCACGAGCAGTACTTC. Translating gives CASSLDGFRGIHEQYF.

The chain uses TRBV29-1 and TRBJ2-2; weak D call: TRBD2 (6 bases). The CDR3 is 12 amino acids. V was clipped by 7 bases and J by 1 base, with 7 bases between them. Germline V CDR1 and CDR2: SQVTM, ANQGSEA. DNA of the CDR3: TGCAGCGCGGGAGTGAACACCGGGGAGCTGTTTTTT. Translation: CSAGVNTGELFF.

The chain combines TRBV9 with TRBJ2-7, with 7 bases lining up with TRBD1. This CDR3 has 12 residues. CDR1 and CDR2 (germline): SGDLS, YYNGEE. Trimming took 0 bases from V and 10 from J; bases not matched to a gene: 4. The CDR3 here is CASSVEGAVQYF. Written as DNA, the CDR3 is TGTGCCAGCAGCGTAGAGGGGGCAGTTCAGTACTTC.

In DNA form, the CDR3 reads TGTGCCAGCAGTCCGAGGGGGGCTAGCGGGTCGAACAATGAGCAGTTCTTC. Protein sequence: CASSPRGASGSNNEQFF. The chain has TRBV27 and TRBJ2-1; 8 bases fit TRBD2. With V trimmed by 5 bases and J by 5 bases, 14 bases remained unmatched. Germline lookup yields CDR1 MNHEY and CDR2 SMNVEV (reference sequence). The CDR3 is 17 amino acids.